The rows below give T cell receptor beta chains drawn from one sample of a study of blood T cell repertoires in COVID-19. Here immunoSEQ multiplex PCR was the method, and the copy in TCRdb shows in-frame clones only, minus some. The sample consists of about 220,000 clones, about nine tenths of them appearing once. The specimen sequenced was PBMCs or T cells enriched from blood (not recorded which). These receptors originate from a woman aged 40 to 50 with acute COVID-19. The conserved cysteine and the conserved F or W are not part of the CDR3 here. Fields, in order: J gene, V gene, CDR3 protein.

>TRBJ1-3|TRBV5-6
ASRRGQGSGGNTIY
>TRBJ2-7|TRBV19
ASSAAYEQY
>TRBJ2-4|TRBV7-9
ASSLPREQGAKNIQY
>TRBJ1-5|TRBV15
ATSKQGQTNQPQH
>TRBJ1-2|TRBV9
ASSALPGQAFQNYGYT
>TRBJ2-1|TRBV13
ASSLGRSNEQF
>TRBJ1-2|TRBV29-1
SVGRVGYGYT
>TRBJ1-2|TRBV5-1
ASSLHPTLSSYGYT
>TRBJ1-1|TRBV14
ASSLSNRVLDAEAF
>TRBJ2-7|TRBV9
ASSVGRGGSYEQY
>TRBJ2-1|TRBV6-5
ASSSTGPNEQF
>TRBJ1-2|TRBV4-3
ASSQEGQGMSHYGYT
>TRBJ1-2|TRBV30
AWRDAGGYT
>TRBJ2-2|TRBV7-8
ASSHRQTTGELF
>TRBJ1-5|TRBV2
ASTRTEGNQPQH
>TRBJ1-1|TRBV12-5
ASGLNMNTEAF
>TRBJ1-1|TRBV7-8
ASSLAAGKNTEAF
>TRBJ1-1|TRBV9
ASSVEGETEAF
>TRBJ1-5|TRBV9
ASSPGTGSNQPQH
>TRBJ1-2|TRBV27
ASSSGTGGVYGYT
>TRBJ1-1|TRBV5-1
ASSPGQRMNTEAF
>TRBJ1-2|TRBV5-4
ASSLGFNLEVSGYT
>TRBJ2-1|TRBV19
ASSLSPRSYNEQF
>TRBJ1-5|TRBV6-5
ASSYSREGDQPQH
>TRBJ2-2|TRBV9
ASSVETPGGLNTGELF
>TRBJ2-2|TRBV27
ASSLAGDTGELF
>TRBJ1-1|TRBV18
ASSRGQGNTEAF
>TRBJ2-1|TRBV25-1
ASSPRFPAGNEQF
>TRBJ1-4|TRBV2
ASSVTAATNEKLF
>TRBJ1-3|TRBV15
ATSRADRGRRNTIY
>TRBJ1-2|TRBV13
ASSPWDRGNYGYT
>TRBJ1-4|TRBV19
ASSPFGGAGNEKLF
>TRBJ1-1|TRBV11-2
ASSPHGVLNTEAF
>TRBJ1-3|TRBV15
ATSKDRNSGNTIY
>TRBJ1-1|TRBV2
ASSERGLAEAF
>TRBJ1-3|TRBV5-1
ASSLEGVGNTIY
>TRBJ1-2|TRBV10-3
AISEIGQDGYT
>TRBJ2-2|TRBV19
ASSIVTGTGELF
>TRBJ2-2|TRBV11-3
ASSRIQQSNTGELF
>TRBJ2-3|TRBV6-5
ASSTRLAGADTQY
>TRBJ1-2|TRBV30
AWSVQGQGYYGYT
>TRBJ1-2|TRBV7-9
ASTKKVGTGRNYGYT
>TRBJ1-6|TRBV7-2
ASSSAPGLSPLH
>TRBJ2-3|TRBV11-2
ASSLIVIAGSTDTQY
>TRBJ1-5|TRBV29-1
SVNTGGGQPQH
>TRBJ1-2|TRBV19
ASSIVADSHGYT
>TRBJ2-3|TRBV4-1
ASSQVVDTQY
>TRBJ1-1|TRBV27
ASSFFGQTEAF
>TRBJ1-1|TRBV27
ASSDNRRNTEAF
>TRBJ2-1|TRBV11-2
ASSLVGRNNEQF